The rows below give T cell receptor beta chains drawn from one sample of a study of graft-versus-host responses after intestinal transplantation. Clones were sequenced by immunoSEQ multiplex PCR, and TCRdb holds only the in-frame ones, with some missing. Of a few hundred clones in the sample, around 96% were seen once. The source was bone marrow, collected 105 days after intestinal transplantation. The receptors shown here come from a human patient who received an intestinal transplant, so some T cells may come from the graft donor. CDR3s include the opening cysteine and the closing phenylalanine or tryptophan. The order of the fields is clone size, D gene, J gene, V gene, CDR3 DNA, CDR3 protein. The D gene is left open where the match is weak. Size is omitted from some rows. Given values are once, few, many or a class for expanded clones.

. | TRBD2 | TRBJ2-1 | TRBV9 | TGTGCCAGCAGCCCCGAAAGCGGGAGGGCCCGATATGGTGAGCAGTTCTTC | CASSPESGRARYGEQFF
once | TRBD2 | TRBJ2-7 | TRBV9 | TGTGCCAGCAGCGTAGGGAGCGGGAGGCCCTACGAGCAGTACTTC | CASSVGSGRPYEQYF
. | . | TRBJ1-5 | TRBV6-1 | TGTGCCAGCAGTGAAGGAGGGGGGGGAGGTCAGCCCCAGCATTTT | CASSEGGGGGQPQHF
. | TRBD2 | TRBJ2-7 | TRBV9 | TGTGCCAGCAGCGAAGCGGGAGTCGGCTACGAGCAGTACTTC | CASSEAGVGYEQYF
. | . | TRBJ2-7 | TRBV6-1 | TGTGCCAGCAGTGAAAGTTTGGGGGAGCAGTACTTC | CASSESLGEQYF
. | . | TRBJ2-5 | TRBV12-5 | TGTGCTAGTGGTGTCTGGGAGACCCAGTACTTC | CASGVWETQYF
. | . | TRBJ1-1 | TRBV30 | TGTGCCTGGACAGGGTGGATGAACACTGAAGCTTTCTTT | CAWTGWMNTEAFF
. | TRBD1 | TRBJ1-1 | TRBV19 | TGTGCCTGTAGTATACGCGACAGGGGAACTGAAGCTTTCTTT | CACSIRDRGTEAFF
. | TRBD1 | TRBJ2-1 | TRBV5-1 | TGCGCCAGCAGCCTCCGGGACAGTTACAATGAGCAGTTCTTC | CASSLRDSYNEQFF